This T cell receptor (beta chain) came from a study of response to subunit inactivated influenza vaccine. Study-wide results and limits: The authors proposed limited new T cell recruitment per seasonal influenza vaccination.

The CDR3 has 15 residues. V dropped 2 bases and J dropped 1 base, with 11 bases sitting between them. Germline CDR1 is MNHEY and CDR2 is SVGEGT. MiXCR, applied by TCRdb to the RT-PCR reads, yields one record per CDR3 protein. This repertoire shows over 650,000 distinct CDR3 sequences, less than 20% found once; its top ten account for 11%. Note on this clonotype: What it binds is unknown.

This sequence was found in a man aged 45-65 years who received an inactivated influenza vaccine. Specimen: PBMCs from blood, collected 5 to 6 days after vaccination. V and J are TRBV6-2 or TRBV6-3 and TRBJ1-1; D is undetermined. In DNA form, the CDR3 reads TGTGCCAGCAGTTACGCGGTCAGTCAGAACACTGAAGCTTTCTTT. Its protein is CASSYAVSQNTEAFF.